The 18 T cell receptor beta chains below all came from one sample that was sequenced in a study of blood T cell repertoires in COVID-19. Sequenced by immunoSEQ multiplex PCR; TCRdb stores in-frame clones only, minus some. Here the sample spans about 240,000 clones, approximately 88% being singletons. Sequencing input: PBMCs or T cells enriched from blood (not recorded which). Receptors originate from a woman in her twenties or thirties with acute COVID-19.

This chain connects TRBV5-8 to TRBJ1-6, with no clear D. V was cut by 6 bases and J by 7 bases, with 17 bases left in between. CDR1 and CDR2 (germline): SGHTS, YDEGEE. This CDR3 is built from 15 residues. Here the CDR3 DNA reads TGTGCCAGCATCGATATACTACTCGCGAATTCACCCCTCCACTTT. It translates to CASIDILLANSPLHF.

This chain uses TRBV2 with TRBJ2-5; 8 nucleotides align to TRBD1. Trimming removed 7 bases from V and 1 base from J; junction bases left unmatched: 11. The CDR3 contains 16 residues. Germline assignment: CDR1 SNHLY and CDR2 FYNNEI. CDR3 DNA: TGTGCCAGCAAGGGGACCAGGGGGCTTGTCCAAGAGACCCAGTACTTC. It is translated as CASKGTRGLVQETQYF.

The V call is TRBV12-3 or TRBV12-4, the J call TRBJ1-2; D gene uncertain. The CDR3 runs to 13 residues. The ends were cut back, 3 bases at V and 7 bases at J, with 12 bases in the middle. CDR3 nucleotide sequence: TGTGCCAGCAGTTTTACAAGAGGCCGTGGCTACACCTTC. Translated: CASSFTRGRGYTF.

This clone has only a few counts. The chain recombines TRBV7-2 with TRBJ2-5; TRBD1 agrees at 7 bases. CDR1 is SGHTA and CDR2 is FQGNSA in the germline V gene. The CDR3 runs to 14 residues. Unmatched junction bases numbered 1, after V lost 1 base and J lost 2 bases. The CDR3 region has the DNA TGTGCCAGCAGCTTAGACAGGGGTCAAGAGACCCAGTACTTC. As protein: CASSLDRGQETQYF.

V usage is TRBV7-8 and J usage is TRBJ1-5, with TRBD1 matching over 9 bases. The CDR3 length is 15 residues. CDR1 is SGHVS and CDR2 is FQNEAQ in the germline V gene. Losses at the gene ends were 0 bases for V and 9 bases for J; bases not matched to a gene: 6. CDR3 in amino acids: CASSLAGTGPWPQHF. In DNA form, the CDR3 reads TGTGCCAGCAGCTTAGCCGGGACAGGGCCTTGGCCCCAGCATTTT.

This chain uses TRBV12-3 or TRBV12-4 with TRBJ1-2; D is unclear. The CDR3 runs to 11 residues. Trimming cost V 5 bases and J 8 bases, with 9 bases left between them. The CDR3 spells CASSDLNGYTF. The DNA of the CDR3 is TGTGCCAGCAGTGACTTGAACGGCTACACCTTC.

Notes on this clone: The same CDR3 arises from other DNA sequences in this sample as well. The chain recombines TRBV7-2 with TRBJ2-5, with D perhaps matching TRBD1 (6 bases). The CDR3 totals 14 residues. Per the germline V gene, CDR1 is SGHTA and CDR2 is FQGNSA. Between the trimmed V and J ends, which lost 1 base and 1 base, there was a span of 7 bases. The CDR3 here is CASSLGGGQETQYF. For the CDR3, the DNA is TGTGCCAGCAGCTTAGGAGGGGGCCAAGAGACCCAGTACTTC.

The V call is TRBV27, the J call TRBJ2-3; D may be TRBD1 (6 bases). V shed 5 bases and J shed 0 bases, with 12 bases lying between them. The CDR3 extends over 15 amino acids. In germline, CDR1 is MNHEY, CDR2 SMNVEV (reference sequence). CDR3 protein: CASSPRGQSTDTQYF. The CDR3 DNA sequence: TGTGCCAGCAGTCCCCGCGGACAGAGCACAGATACGCAGTATTTT.

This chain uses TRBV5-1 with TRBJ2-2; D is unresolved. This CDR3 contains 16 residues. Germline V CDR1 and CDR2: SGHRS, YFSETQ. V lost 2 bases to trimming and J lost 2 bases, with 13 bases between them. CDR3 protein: CASSFTSSGNTGELFF. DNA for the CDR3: TGCGCCAGCAGCTTTACTTCATCGGGTAACACCGGGGAGCTGTTTTTT.

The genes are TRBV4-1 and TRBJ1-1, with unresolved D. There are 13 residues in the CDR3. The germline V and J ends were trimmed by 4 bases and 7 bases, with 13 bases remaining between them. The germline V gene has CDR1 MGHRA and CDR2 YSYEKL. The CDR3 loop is CASSPTLAGEAFF. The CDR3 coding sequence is TGCGCCAGCAGCCCCACCCTGGCGGGTGAAGCTTTCTTT.

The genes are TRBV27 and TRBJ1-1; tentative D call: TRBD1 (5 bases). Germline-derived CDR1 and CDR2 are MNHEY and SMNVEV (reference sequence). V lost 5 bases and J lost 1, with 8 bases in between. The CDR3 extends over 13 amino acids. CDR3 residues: CASSPTGNTEAFF. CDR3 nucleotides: TGTGCCAGCAGTCCCACAGGGAACACTGAAGCTTTCTTT.

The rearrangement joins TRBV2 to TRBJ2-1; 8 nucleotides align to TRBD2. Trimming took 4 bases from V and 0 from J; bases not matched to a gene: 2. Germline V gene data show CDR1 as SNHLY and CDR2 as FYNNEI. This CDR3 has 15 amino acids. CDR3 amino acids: CASSVAGGSYNEQFF. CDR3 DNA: TGTGCCAGCAGTGTCGCGGGGGGCTCCTACAATGAGCAGTTCTTC.

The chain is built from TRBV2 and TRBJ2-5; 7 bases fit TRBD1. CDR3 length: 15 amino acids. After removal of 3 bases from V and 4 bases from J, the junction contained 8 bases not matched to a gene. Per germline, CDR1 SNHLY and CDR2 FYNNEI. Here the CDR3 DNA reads TGTGCCAGCAGTGAGAATAGGGGGCTAGGAGAGACCCAGTACTTC. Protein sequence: CASSENRGLGETQYF.

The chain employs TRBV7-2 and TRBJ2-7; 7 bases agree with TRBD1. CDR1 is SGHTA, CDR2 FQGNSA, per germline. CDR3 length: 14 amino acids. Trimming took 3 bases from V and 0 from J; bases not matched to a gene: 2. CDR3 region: CASSFGDSSYEQYF. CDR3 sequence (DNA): TGTGCCAGCAGCTTCGGGGACAGCTCCTACGAGCAGTACTTC.

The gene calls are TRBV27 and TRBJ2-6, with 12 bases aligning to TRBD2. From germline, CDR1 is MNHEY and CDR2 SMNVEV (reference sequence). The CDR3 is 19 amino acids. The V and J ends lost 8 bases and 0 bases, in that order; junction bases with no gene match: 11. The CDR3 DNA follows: TGTGCCAGCTCCTCACTAGCGGGGGGATATCGCTCTGGGGCCAACGTCCTGACTTTC. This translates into CASSSLAGGYRSGANVLTF.

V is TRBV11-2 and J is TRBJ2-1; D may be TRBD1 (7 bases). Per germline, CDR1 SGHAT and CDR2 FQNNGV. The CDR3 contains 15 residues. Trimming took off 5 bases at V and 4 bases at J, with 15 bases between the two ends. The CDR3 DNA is TGTGCCAGCAGCCTAGGCGGGACAGCGTACAATGAGCAGTTCTTC. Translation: CASSLGGTAYNEQFF. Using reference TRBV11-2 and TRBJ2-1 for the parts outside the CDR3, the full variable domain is EAGVAQSPRYKIIEKRQSVAFWCNPISGHATLYWYQQILGQGPKLLIQFQNNGVVDDSQLPKDRFSAERLKGVDSTLKIQPAKLEDSAVYLCASSLGGTAYNEQFFGPGTRLTVL.

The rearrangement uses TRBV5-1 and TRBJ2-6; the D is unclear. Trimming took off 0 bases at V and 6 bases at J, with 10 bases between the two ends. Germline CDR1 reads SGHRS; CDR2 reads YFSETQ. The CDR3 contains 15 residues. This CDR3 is CASSLGQFPANVLTF. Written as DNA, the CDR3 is TGCGCCAGCAGCTTGGGGCAGTTCCCGGCCAACGTCCTGACTTTC.

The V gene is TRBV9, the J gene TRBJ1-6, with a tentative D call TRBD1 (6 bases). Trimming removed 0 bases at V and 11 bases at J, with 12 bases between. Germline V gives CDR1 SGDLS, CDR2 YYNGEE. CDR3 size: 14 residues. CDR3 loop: CASSVGGGQTPLHF. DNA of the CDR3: TGTGCCAGCAGCGTAGGGGGGGGACAAACACCCCTCCACTTT.